This T cell receptor (beta chain) was captured by sequencing in a study of blood T cell repertoires in COVID-19. On the study more broadly: The United States, Italy and Spain provided the acute and convalescent COVID-19 samples. PBMCs, B-cell-depleted T cells, or T cells were the source of the cDNA or gDNA that made up the material.

The method was immunoSEQ multiplex PCR; TCRdb's version includes in-frame clones alone and lacks a portion of them. The data hold almost 200,000 clones, with about 82% observed a single time. Enrollment of patients from Seattle took place during active infection, with longitudinal follow-up. The V end lost 4 bases, the J end lost 0 bases, and 14 bases lay between the germline ends. This CDR3 is built from 16 residues. The receptor comes from a man in his 60s with COVID-19, enrolled during active disease. Sequencing was carried out using peripheral blood. The gene calls are TRBV5-3 and TRBJ2-4; a possible D gene is TRBD1 (6 bases). TRBV5-3 has ORF status, its function being uncertain. Here the CDR3 reads CARSRGQSLAKNIQYF. DNA of the CDR3: TGTGCCAGAAGCAGAGGACAGTCCCTAGCCAAAAACATTCAGTACTTC.